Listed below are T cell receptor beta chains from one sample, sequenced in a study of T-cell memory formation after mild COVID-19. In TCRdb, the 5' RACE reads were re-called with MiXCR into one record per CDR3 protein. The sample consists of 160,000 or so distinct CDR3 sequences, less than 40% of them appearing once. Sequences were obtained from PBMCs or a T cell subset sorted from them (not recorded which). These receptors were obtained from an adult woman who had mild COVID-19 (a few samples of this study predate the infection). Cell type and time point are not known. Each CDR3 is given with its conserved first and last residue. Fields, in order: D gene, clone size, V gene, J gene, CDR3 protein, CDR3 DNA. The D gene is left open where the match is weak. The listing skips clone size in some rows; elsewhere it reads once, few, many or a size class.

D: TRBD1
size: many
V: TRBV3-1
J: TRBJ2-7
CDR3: CASSGTGGYEQYF
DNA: TGTGCCAGCAGCGGGACAGGAGGCTACGAGCAGTACTTC

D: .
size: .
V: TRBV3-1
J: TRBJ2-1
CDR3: CASSQDYNEQFF
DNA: TGTGCCAGCAGCCAAGATTATAATGAGCAGTTCTTC

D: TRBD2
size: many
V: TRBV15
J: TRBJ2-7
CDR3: CATSREASGGYEQYF
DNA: TGTGCCACCAGCAGAGAGGCTAGCGGGGGCTACGAGCAGTACTTC

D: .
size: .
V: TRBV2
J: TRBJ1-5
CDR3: CASMRRNSNQPQHF
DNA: TGTGCCAGCATGAGACGCAATAGCAATCAGCCCCAGCATTTT

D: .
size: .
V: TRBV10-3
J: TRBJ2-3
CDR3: CAISEGEADTQYF
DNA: TGTGCCATCAGTGAGGGGGAGGCAGATACGCAGTATTTT

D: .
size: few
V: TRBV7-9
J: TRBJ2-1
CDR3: CASSVTYLSEQFF
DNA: TGTGCCAGCAGCGTGACCTATCTCAGTGAGCAGTTCTTC

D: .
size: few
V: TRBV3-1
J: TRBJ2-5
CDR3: CASSLSWGQYF
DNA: TGTGCCAGCAGCCTCTCATGGGGCCAGTACTTC

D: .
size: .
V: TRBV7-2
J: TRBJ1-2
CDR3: CASSSPSGAGYTF
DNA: TGTGCCAGCAGCTCCCCCTCGGGGGCGGGCTACACCTTC

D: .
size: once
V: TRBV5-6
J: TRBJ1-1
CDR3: CASSLAGDPRAFF
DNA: TGTGCCAGCAGCCTGGCAGGGGACCCCAGAGCTTTCTTT

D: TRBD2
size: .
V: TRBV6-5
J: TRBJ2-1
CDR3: CASSYSGGTKQFF
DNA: TGTGCCAGCAGTTACTCTGGGGGGACTAAGCAGTTCTTC

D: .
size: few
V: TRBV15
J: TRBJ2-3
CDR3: CATSEGTAGTPSTDTQYF
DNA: TGTGCCACCAGCGAGGGAACGGCAGGGACCCCTAGCACAGATACGCAGTATTTT

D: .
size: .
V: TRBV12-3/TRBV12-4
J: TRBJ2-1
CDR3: CASSFRSYNEQFF
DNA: TGTGCCAGCAGTTTCCGGAGCTACAATGAGCAGTTCTTC

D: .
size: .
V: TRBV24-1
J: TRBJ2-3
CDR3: CATSDGERLATDTQYF
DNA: TGTGCCACCAGTGATGGGGAAAGGCTAGCGACAGATACGCAGTATTTT

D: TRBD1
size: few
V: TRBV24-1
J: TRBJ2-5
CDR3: CATSVGTGQETQYF
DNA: TGTGCCACCAGTGTCGGGACAGGGCAAGAGACCCAGTACTTC

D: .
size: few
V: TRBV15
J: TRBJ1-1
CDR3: CATSPPTYTEAFF
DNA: TGTGCCACCAGCCCACCGACGTACACTGAAGCTTTCTTT

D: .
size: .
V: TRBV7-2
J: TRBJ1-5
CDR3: CASSLAQGYQPQHF
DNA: TGTGCCAGCAGCTTAGCCCAGGGGTATCAGCCCCAGCATTTT

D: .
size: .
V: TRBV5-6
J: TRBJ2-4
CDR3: CASSLWGQEDIQYF
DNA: TGTGCCAGCAGCTTGTGGGGGCAGGAGGACATTCAGTACTTC

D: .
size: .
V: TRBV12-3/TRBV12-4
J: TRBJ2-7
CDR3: CASSLDRRIPYEQYF
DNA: TGTGCCAGCAGTTTAGACAGGAGAATACCCTACGAGCAGTACTTC

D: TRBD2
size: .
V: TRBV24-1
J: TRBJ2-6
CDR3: CATSEGGLAGLSGANVLTF
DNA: TGTGCCACCAGTGAGGGCGGACTAGCGGGGCTCTCTGGGGCCAACGTCCTGACTTTC

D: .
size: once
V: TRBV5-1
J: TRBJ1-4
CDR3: CASSLVAGGNEKLFF
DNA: TGCGCCAGCAGCTTGGTGGCAGGTGGTAATGAAAAACTGTTTTTT

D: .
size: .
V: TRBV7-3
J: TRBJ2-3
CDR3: CASSSGPRHTDTQYF
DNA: TGTGCCAGCAGCTCCGGACCGCGTCACACAGATACGCAGTATTTT

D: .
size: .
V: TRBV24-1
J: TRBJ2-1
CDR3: CATSDHPGPPQGLHEQFF
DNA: TGTGCCACCAGTGACCACCCCGGGCCGCCCCAAGGGCTCCATGAGCAGTTCTTC

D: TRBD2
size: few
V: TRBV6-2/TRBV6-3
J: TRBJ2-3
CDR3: CASRRQGLADYTDTQYF
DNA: TGTGCCAGCAGGCGTCAGGGACTAGCGGATTACACAGATACGCAGTATTTT

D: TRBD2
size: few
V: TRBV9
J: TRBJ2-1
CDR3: CASSLTGTSGLNEQFF
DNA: TGTGCCAGCAGCCTAACCGGGACTAGCGGGCTTAATGAGCAGTTCTTC